This TCR beta chain was recovered during a study of cytotoxic CD8 clonotypes in ibrutinib-treated CLL. Study-level information: The study recorded mean values of around 250,000 productive templates and tens of thousands of productive rearrangements per sample. Regarding the study as a whole: Age-matched healthy donor levels were exceeded by baseline clonality, which tracked circulating CD8+ T-cell counts.

The CDR3 runs 14 residues. Looked up from germline, CDR1 is MDHEN and CDR2 is SYDVKM. V lost 10 bases and J 3 bases, leaving 15 bases between the germline ends. In regard to this clone: What it recognizes is unknown.

TCRdb keeps only in-frame clones here, not all; method: immunoSEQ multiplex PCR. In the table there are fewer than 400,000 clones, roughly 70% of which are singletons. This sequence was found in a human donor with chronic lymphocytic leukemia. The sequencing here drew on PBMCs, taken after 36 months of ibrutinib treatment. The V and J genes are TRBV28 and TRBJ1-4; a possible D gene is TRBD1 (5 bases). This CDR3 is CAIGGHIANEKLFF. CDR3 DNA: TGTGCCATCGGGGGTCATATTGCTAATGAAAAACTGTTTTTT.